The 10 T cell receptor beta chains reported below all come from one sample, sequenced in a study of shared clonotypes between healthy human individuals. TCRdb's copy holds only in-frame clones and misses some; the assay was immunoSEQ multiplex PCR. The sample carries 950,000 to 1,100,000 clones, more than 75% recorded once. The sequenced sample consisted of memory CD4+ T cells from PBMCs. As for subset: CD45RA-negative fraction. Receptors originate from a young man in good health. Some clones in this sample may be carry-over from other donors' samples.

This clone was counted only a few times. V is TRBV28 and J is TRBJ2-3, with 9 positions matching TRBD1. Germline values: CDR1 MDHEN, CDR2 SYDVKM. There are 17 residues in the CDR3. V dropped 6 bases and J dropped 2; count of bases not matched to a gene: 12. The CDR3, as DNA: TGTGCCAGCAGACCAATGGTGGGACAGGGTTACACAGATACGCAGTATTTT. This encodes CASRPMVGQGYTDTQYF.

Comment on this clone: This may stem from a read error, because a much larger clone lies one nucleotide away. The chain couples TRBV30 to TRBJ1-2; D is perhaps TRBD1 (6 bases). CDR1 is GTSNPN, CDR2 SVGIG, per germline (reference sequence). This CDR3 is built from 13 residues. Trimming cost V 3 bases and J 6 bases, with 14 bases left between them. Written as DNA, the CDR3 is TGTGCCTGGAGCCTTCAGGGGAGCCATGGCTACACCTTC. Protein product: CAWSLQGSHGYTF.

CDR3 DNA: TGTGCCTGGAGTTTAGGGCAGGGGGCAGGGCAGCCCCAGCATTTT. The encoded protein is CAWSLGQGAGQPQHF. This chain uses TRBV30 with TRBJ1-5; 8 bases are a match to TRBD1. Germline trimming cut 2 bases from V and 7 bases from J; bases unmatched to any gene: 10. Germline assignment: CDR1 GTSNPN and CDR2 SVGIG (reference sequence). The CDR3 totals 15 residues.

The chain couples TRBV11-3 to TRBJ2-7, with D possibly being TRBD1 or TRBD2 (5 bases each). The ends were cut back, 5 bases at V and 5 bases at J, with 16 bases in the middle. This CDR3 spans 14 amino acids. Germline loops: CDR1 SGHNT, CDR2 YENEEA. As DNA, the CDR3 is TGTGCCAGCAGCCCGGGACCAAACCAGGACGAGCAGTACTTC. This sequence encodes CASSPGPNQDEQYF.

The gene calls are TRBV6-6 and TRBJ1-1; TRBD1 is a possible D gene (5 bases). V dropped 7 bases and J dropped 10 bases, with 13 bases sitting between them. There are 11 residues in the CDR3. CDR1 is MNHNY, CDR2 SVGAGI, per germline (reference sequence). The CDR3 region is CASTAGGAAFF. The CDR3 bases are TGTGCCAGCACCGCGGGAGGGGCAGCTTTCTTT.

The CDR3 loop reads CASTQTGTKSGANVLTF. The CDR3 coding sequence is TGCGCCAGCACCCAGACAGGGACGAAATCTGGGGCCAACGTCCTGACTTTC. The chain recombines TRBV4-1 with TRBJ2-6; 7 bases line up with TRBD1. The CDR3 consists of 17 residues. The ends lost 7 bases at V and 1 base at J; junction bases unmatched: 10. Germline V gene lookup returns CDR1 MGHRA and CDR2 YSYEKL.

The chain uses TRBV5-4 and TRBJ1-1; D remains ambiguous. Per the germline V gene, CDR1 is SGHNT and CDR2 is YYREEE (reference sequence). Trimming took off 5 bases at V and 1 base at J, with 12 bases between the two ends. The CDR3 has 14 residues. CDR3: CASSLNARNTEAFF. The CDR3 DNA follows: TGTGCCAGCAGTCTTAATGCCCGGAACACTGAAGCTTTCTTT.

In its sample, this clone was seen a few times. This chain uses TRBV11-2 with TRBJ2-7; 10 nucleotides agree with TRBD1. The CDR3 extends over 17 amino acids. The trim removed 5 bases at V and 3 bases at J, leaving 13 bases unmatched. CDR1 is SGHAT, CDR2 FQNNGV, per germline. The CDR3 protein is CASSLSGGTGDLYEQYF. Here the CDR3 DNA reads TGTGCCAGCAGCCTGTCGGGCGGGACAGGGGACCTCTACGAGCAGTACTTC.

About this clone: The sample has other DNA sequences that encode this CDR3 too. The chain has TRBV18 and TRBJ2-7; 9 bases fit TRBD1. V lost 3 bases to trimming and J lost 3 bases; unmatched junction nucleotides: 3. The CDR3 runs to 14 residues. CDR1 KGHSH and CDR2 LQKENI come from the germline V gene. The CDR3 DNA is TGTGCCAGCTCACCGGGACAGGGAATCTACGAGCAGTACTTC. It translates to CASSPGQGIYEQYF.

The chain joins TRBV30 to TRBJ2-1, with 11 nucleotides matching TRBD2. Germline values: CDR1 GTSNPN, CDR2 SVGIG (reference sequence). This CDR3 spans 18 amino acids. The V segment lost 3 bases and the J segment 4 bases; nucleotides outside the gene matches: 14. The CDR3 DNA reads TGTGCCTGGAGGGAAGAAACCAGGGGACTAGCGGATTACAATGAGCAGTTCTTC. Translated, it gives CAWREETRGLADYNEQFF.